Here is one TCR beta chain with its context. Its antigen is still unknown. The sample belongs to a study of T cell responses to AZD1222 COVID-19 vaccine. Across the study: Analyses pooled second doses at about 4 or about 12 weeks. Broader study findings: Reports say nearly half of spike-specific TCRs go after unmutated variant regions. Females made up more of the donors, who were largely white British, and clonal diversity may have come out too low.

Sequenced by immunoSEQ multiplex PCR; TCRdb stores in-frame clones only, minus some. The repertoire holds 150,000 or so clones, with about 88% as singletons. This specimen was peripheral blood, taken on day 0 of AZD1222 vaccination. The clonotype comes from an adult in good health.

CDR3 sequence reads: CASSRGDSRGYGYTF. As DNA, the CDR3 is TGTGCCAGCAGCCGGGGGGACAGCAGGGGCTATGGCTACACCTTC. The chain is built from TRBV28 and TRBJ1-2, with 7 nucleotides matching TRBD1. From germline, CDR1 is MDHEN and CDR2 SYDVKM. CDR3 length: 15 amino acids. V lost 6 bases to trimming and J lost 4 bases; unmatched junction nucleotides: 11.